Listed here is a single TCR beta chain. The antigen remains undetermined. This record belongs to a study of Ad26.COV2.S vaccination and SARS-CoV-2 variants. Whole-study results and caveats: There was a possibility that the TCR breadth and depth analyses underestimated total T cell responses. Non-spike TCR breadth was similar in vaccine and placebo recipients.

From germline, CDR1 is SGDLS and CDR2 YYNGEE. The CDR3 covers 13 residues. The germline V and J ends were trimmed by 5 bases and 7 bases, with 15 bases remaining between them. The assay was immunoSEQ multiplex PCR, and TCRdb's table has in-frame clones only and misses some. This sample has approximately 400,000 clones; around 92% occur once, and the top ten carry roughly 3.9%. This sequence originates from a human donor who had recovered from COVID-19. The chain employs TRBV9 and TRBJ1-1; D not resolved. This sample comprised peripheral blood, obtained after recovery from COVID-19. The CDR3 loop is CASSPAMANEAFF. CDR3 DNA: TGTGCCAGCAGTCCTGCCATGGCCAATGAAGCTTTCTTT.